A selection of T cell receptor beta chains follows, all from one sample in a study of blood T cells in healthy people across ages. TCRdb itself ran the 5' RACE reads through MiXCR, one entry per CDR3 protein. Of 650,000 to 900,000 distinct CDR3 sequences detected, around 62% appear once; the ten largest clones hold 25% to 30%. Specimen: blood. The receptors come from a man aged 25 to 40 in good health. Both conserved end residues are part of each CDR3. A D gene is named only where the DNA matches it firmly. Not all rows give a size; the values are once, few, many and, for expanded clones, a class.

D gene	V gene	CDR3 length	J gene	clone size	CDR3 protein	CDR3 DNA
-	TRBV7-8	16	TRBJ2-3	-	CASSLLQGGRADTQYF	TGTGCCAGCAGCCTCCTACAGGGGGGGCGTGCAGATACGCAGTATTTT
-	TRBV9	12	TRBJ2-7	-	CASSVDSNEQYF	TGTGCCAGCAGCGTAGACAGTAACGAGCAGTACTTC
-	TRBV6-6	14	TRBJ2-5	-	CASSYWAGGETQYF	TGTGCCAGCAGTTACTGGGCAGGGGGGGAGACCCAGTACTTC
TRBD1	TRBV28	15	TRBJ2-1	-	CASSLGTGGIYEQFF	TGTGCCAGCAGTTTAGGTACAGGGGGTATCTATGAGCAGTTCTTC
-	TRBV29-1	15	TRBJ2-1	-	CSGTTTGLGSNEQFF	TGCAGCGGCACCACTACAGGGTTAGGAAGCAATGAGCAGTTCTTC
-	TRBV7-8	13	TRBJ2-7	-	CASSAGKVYEQYF	TGTGCCAGCAGCGCCGGAAAAGTGTACGAGCAGTACTTC
-	TRBV29-1	12	TRBJ1-2	once	CSVGVGSYGYTF	TGCAGCGTTGGGGTGGGATCCTATGGCTACACCTTC
TRBD1	TRBV7-9	17	TRBJ2-1	-	CASSLAGFGAGGNEQFF	TGTGCCAGCAGCTTAGCTGGCTTCGGGGCAGGGGGCAATGAGCAGTTCTTC
TRBD1	TRBV28	12	TRBJ1-2	-	CASTGDSYGYTF	TGTGCCAGCACGGGGGACAGCTATGGCTACACCTTC
-	TRBV9	15	TRBJ2-1	-	CASSPSSGLHNEQFF	TGTGCCAGCAGCCCAAGCTCCGGACTCCACAATGAGCAGTTCTTC
TRBD2	TRBV20-1	17	TRBJ2-7	-	CSARNHMAGVYLYEQYF	TGCAGTGCTAGGAATCATATGGCGGGGGTCTATCTCTACGAGCAGTACTTC
-	TRBV4-2	17	TRBJ1-6	few	CASSQVEGRAPNSPLHF	TGTGCCAGCAGCCAAGTGGAAGGCAGGGCTCCGAATTCACCCCTCCACTTT
TRBD1	TRBV12-5	17	TRBJ2-2	-	CASGSTADRGRTGELFF	TGTGCTAGTGGTTCTACGGCGGACAGGGGGCGAACCGGGGAGCTGTTTTTT
TRBD1	TRBV6-6	16	TRBJ1-4	-	CASSKGQGVGNEKLFF	TGTGCCAGCAGCAAGGGACAGGGGGTAGGAAATGAAAAACTGTTTTTT
TRBD2	TRBV7-2	16	TRBJ2-7	-	CASSFATSGGSYEQYF	TGTGCCAGCAGCTTCGCTACTAGCGGGGGCTCCTACGAGCAGTACTTC
-	TRBV12-3/TRBV12-4	16	TRBJ2-3	-	CASSLAAPRVADAQYF	TGTGCCAGCAGTTTAGCGGCGCCCCGAGTCGCAGATGCGCAGTATTTT